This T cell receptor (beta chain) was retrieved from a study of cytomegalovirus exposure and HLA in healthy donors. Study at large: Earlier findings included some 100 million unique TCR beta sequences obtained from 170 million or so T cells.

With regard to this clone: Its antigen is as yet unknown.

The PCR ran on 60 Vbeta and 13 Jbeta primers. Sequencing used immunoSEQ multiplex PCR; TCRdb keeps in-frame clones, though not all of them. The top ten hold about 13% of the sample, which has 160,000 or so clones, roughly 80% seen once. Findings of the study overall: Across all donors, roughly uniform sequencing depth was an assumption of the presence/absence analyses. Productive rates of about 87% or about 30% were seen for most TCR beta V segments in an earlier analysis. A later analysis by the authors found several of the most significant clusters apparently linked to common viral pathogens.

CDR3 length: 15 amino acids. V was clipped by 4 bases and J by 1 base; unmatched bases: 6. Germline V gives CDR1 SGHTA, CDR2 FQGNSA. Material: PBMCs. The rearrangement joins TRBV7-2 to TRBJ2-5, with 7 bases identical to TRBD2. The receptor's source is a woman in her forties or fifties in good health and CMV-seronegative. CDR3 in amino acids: CASSSWGGPQETQYF. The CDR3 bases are TGTGCCAGCAGCTCCTGGGGGGGACCCCAAGAGACCCAGTACTTC.